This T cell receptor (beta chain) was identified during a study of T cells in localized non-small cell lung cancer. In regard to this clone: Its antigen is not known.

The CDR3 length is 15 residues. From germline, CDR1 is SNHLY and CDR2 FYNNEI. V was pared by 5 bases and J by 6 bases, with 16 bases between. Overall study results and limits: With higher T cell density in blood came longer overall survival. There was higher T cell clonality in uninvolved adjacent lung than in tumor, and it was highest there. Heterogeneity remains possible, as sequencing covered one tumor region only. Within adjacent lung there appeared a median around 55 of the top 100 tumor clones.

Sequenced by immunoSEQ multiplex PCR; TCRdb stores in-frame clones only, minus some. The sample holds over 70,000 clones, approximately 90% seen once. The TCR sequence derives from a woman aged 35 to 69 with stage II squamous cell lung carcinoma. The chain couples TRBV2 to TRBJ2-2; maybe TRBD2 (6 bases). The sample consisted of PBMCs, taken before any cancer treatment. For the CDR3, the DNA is TGTGCCAGCAGTAAGGACTATACACTCGCCGGGGAGCTGTTTTTT. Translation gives CASSKDYTLAGELFF.